This T cell receptor beta chain was sequenced during a study of T cells after somatic rescue of genetic block. Losses at the gene ends were 7 bases for V and 9 bases for J; bases not matched to a gene: 7. Germline CDR1 and CDR2: MDHEN and SYDVKM. The CDR3 covers 13 residues. Assay used: immunoSEQ multiplex PCR; TCRdb lists only in-frame clones, some missing. Of tens of thousands of clones listed, 85% to 90% are singletons. The V and J genes are TRBV28 and TRBJ2-1; TRBD1 matches at 9 bases. This receptor was obtained from a woman between 18 and 29 years old. The sample comprised peripheral blood mononuclear cells (PBMCs). The CDR3 bases are TGTGCCAGCATAGGGACAGGGAATGGTGAGCAGTTCTTC. This codes for CASIGTGNGEQFF.